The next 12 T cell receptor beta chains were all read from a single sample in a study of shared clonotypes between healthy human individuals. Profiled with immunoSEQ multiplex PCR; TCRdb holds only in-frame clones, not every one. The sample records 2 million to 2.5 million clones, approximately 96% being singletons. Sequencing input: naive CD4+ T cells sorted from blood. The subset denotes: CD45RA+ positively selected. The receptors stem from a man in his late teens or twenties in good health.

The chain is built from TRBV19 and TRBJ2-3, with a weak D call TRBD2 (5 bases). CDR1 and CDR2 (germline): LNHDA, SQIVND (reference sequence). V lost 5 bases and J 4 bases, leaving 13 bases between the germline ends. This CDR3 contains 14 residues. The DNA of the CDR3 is TGTGCCAGTAGTTTTAGCGCTCCCCCAGATACGCAGTATTTT. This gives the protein CASSFSAPPDTQYF. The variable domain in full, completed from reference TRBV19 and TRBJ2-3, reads DGGITQSPKYLFRKEGQNVTLSCEQNLNHDAMYWYRQDPGQGLRLIYYSQIVNDFQKGDIAEGYSVSREKKESFPLTVTSAQKNPTAFYLCASSFSAPPDTQYFGPGTRLTVL.

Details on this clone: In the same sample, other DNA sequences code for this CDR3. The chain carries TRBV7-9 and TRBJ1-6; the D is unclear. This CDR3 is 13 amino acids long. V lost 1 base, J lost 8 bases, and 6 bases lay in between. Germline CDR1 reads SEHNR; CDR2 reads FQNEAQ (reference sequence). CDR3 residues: CASSLVRDSPLHF. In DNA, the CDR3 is TGTGCCAGCAGCTTAGTCCGGGATTCACCCCTCCACTTT.

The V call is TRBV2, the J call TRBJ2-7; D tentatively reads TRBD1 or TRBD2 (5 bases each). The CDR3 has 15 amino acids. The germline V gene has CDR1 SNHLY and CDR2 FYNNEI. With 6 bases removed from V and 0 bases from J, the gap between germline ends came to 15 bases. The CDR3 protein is CASRAGTGSSYEQYF. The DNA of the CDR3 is TGTGCCAGCAGGGCCGGGACGGGGAGCTCCTACGAGCAGTACTTC.

The CDR3, as DNA: TGTGCCAGCAGTCCCAAGGTCAACCCCTCTCCGGCTTTCTTT. It yields the protein CASSPKVNPSPAFF. The chain has TRBV2 and TRBJ1-1; D gene uncertain. Germline V gene lookup returns CDR1 SNHLY and CDR2 FYNNEI. This CDR3 is 14 amino acids long. Trimming removed 5 bases from V and 11 bases from J, with 21 bases in between. The full variable domain, in which reference TRBV2 and TRBJ1-1 provide the parts outside the CDR3, is EPEVTQTPSHQVTQMGQEVILRCVPISNHLYFYWYRQILGQKVEFLVSFYNNEISEKSEIFDDQFSVERPDGSNFTLKIRSTKLEDSAMYFCASSPKVNPSPAFFGQGTRLTVV.

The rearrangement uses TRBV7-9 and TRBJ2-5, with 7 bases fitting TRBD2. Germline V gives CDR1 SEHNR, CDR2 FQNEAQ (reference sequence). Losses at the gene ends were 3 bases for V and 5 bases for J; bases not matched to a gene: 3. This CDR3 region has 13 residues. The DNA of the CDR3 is TGTGCCAGCAGCTTCGCGGGGGTGGAGACCCAGTACTTC. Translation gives CASSFAGVETQYF.

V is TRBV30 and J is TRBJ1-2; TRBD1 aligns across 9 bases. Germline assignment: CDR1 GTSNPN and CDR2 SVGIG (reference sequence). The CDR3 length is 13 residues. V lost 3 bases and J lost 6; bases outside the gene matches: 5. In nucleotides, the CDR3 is TGTGCCTGGAGCTACAGGGGGCCAGATGGCTACACCTTC. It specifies CAWSYRGPDGYTF.

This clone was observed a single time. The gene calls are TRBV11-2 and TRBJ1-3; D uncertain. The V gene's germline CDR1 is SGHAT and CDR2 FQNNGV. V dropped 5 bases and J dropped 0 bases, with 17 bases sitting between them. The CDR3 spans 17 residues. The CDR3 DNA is TGTGCCAGCAGCGAGAAGACCAGATTAGACTCTGGAAACACCATATATTTT. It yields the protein CASSEKTRLDSGNTIYF.

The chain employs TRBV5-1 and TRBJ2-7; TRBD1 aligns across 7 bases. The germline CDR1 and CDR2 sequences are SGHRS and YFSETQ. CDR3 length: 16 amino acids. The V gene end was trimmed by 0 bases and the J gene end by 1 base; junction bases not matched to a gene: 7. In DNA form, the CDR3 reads TGCGCCAGCAGCTTGGGTTCGACAGGGATTTCCTACGAGCAGTACTTC. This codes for CASSLGSTGISYEQYF.

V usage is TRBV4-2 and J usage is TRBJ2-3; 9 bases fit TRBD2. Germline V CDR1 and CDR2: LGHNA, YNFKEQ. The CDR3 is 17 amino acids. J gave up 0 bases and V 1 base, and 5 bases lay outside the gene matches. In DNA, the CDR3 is TGTGCCAGCAGCCAAGGGTCTAGCGGGGCCAGCACAGATACGCAGTATTTT. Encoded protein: CASSQGSSGASTDTQYF.

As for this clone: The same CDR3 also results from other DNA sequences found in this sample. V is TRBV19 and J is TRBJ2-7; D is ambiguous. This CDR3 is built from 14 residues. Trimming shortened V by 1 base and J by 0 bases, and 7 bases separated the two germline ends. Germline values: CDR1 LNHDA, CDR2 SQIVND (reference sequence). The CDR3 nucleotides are TGTGCCAGTAGTATAGGCGGCAGCTCCTACGAGCAGTACTTC. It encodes CASSIGGSSYEQYF.

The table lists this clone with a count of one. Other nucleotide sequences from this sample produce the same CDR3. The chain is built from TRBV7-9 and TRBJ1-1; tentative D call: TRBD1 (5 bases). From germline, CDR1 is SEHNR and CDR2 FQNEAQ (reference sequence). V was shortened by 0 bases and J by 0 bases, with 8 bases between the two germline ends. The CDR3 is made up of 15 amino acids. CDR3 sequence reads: CASSLAGTVNTEAFF. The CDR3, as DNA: TGTGCCAGCAGCTTAGCGGGGACGGTGAACACTGAAGCTTTCTTT.

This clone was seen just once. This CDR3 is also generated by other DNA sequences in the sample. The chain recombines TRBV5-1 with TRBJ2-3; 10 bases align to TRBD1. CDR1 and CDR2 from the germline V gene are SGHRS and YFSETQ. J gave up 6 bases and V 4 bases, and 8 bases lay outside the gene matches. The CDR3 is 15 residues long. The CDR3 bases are TGCGCCAGCAGCCGGGCGGGACAGGGGACGGATACGCAGTATTTT. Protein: CASSRAGQGTDTQYF.